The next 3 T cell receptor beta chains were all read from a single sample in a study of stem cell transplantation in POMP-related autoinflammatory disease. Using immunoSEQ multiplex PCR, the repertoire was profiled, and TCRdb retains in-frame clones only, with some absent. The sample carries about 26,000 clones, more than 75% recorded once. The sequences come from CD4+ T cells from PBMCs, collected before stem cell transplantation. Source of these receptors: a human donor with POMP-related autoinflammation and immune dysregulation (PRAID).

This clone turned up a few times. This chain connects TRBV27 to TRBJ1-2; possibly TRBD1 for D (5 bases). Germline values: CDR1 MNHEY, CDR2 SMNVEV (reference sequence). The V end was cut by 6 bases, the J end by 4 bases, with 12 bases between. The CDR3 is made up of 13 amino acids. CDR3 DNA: TGTGCCAGCAGCTTGGGACGGCGCTATGGCTACACCTTC. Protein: CASSLGRRYGYTF.

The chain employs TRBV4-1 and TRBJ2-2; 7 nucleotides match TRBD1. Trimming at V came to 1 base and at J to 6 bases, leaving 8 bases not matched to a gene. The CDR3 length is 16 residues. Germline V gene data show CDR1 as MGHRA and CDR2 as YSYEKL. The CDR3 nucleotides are TGCGCCAGCAGCCAAGTTGAGACAGGGTGGGCCGGGGAGCTGTTTTTT. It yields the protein CASSQVETGWAGELFF.

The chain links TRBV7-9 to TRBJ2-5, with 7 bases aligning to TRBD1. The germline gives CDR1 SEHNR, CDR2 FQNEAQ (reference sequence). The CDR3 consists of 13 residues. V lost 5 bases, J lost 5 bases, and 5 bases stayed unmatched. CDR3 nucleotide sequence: TGTGCCAGCAGCCCCACAGGGGTGGAGACCCAGTACTTC. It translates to CASSPTGVETQYF.